This T cell receptor beta chain was found in a study of identical twins' blood T cells. On the study more broadly: Roughly 50 million reads covered six alpha-chain and six beta-chain libraries.

The CDR3 contains 15 residues. Trimming shortened V by 7 bases and J by 3 bases, and 19 bases separated the two germline ends. Germline values: CDR1 MDHEN, CDR2 SYDVKM. Regarding the study as a whole: Abundant TCRbeta CDR3s overlapped more between twins than with unrelated donors.

For this clonotype: No antigen is known for it.

TCRdb re-called the 5' RACE reads with MiXCR, one entry per CDR3 protein. Among 300,000 to 450,000 distinct CDR3 sequences listed, roughly 28% were seen once. The chain couples TRBV28 to TRBJ2-7, with unresolved D. This sequence was found in a woman aged 18 to 55 in good health. Source material: PBMCs. CDR3 sequence (DNA): TGTGCCAGCATTCCCGACACCAACCACGTCTACGAGCAGTACTTC. The encoded protein is CASIPDTNHVYEQYF.